Shown below are 16 T cell receptor beta chains from a single sample sequenced in a study of cytomegalovirus exposure and HLA in healthy donors. A multiplex PCR was run with 60 Vbeta primers and 13 Jbeta primers. Sequencing was performed with immunoSEQ multiplex PCR; in TCRdb, only in-frame clones are kept and a portion is missing. Of about 110,000 clones listed, roughly 70% are singletons. Sequencing was performed on PBMCs. The receptors stem from a man aged 35 to 55 in good health and CMV-seronegative.

CDR3 bases: TGCGCCAGCAGTCATCCGAAATTTAAATGGGACAGGACGAACACCGGGGAGCTGTTTTTT. Encoded protein: CASSHPKFKWDRTNTGELFF. The chain carries TRBV23-1 and TRBJ2-2; 8 nucleotides match TRBD1. TRBV23-1 is marked as an open reading frame, function uncertain. Trimming at V came to 3 bases and at J to 0 bases, leaving 15 bases not matched to a gene. This CDR3 contains 20 residues.

This chain connects TRBV27 to TRBJ1-2; 10 bases map to TRBD1. V trimming: 6 bases; J trimming: 8 bases; junction bases outside the gene matches: 6. CDR3 length: 13 residues. Per germline, CDR1 MNHEY and CDR2 SMNVEV (reference sequence). CDR3 coding DNA: TGTGCCAGCAGCTACCGGGACAGGGGAGGCTACACCTTC. This codes for CASSYRDRGGYTF.

The rearrangement uses TRBV19 and TRBJ1-2, with 10 bases identical to TRBD1. Losses at the gene ends were 8 bases for V and 0 bases for J; bases not matched to a gene: 9. The CDR3 runs to 16 residues. CDR1 and CDR2 from the germline V gene are LNHDA and SQIVND (reference sequence). The CDR3 here is CASSRTGGMTNYGYTF. Here the CDR3 DNA reads TGTGCCAGTTCACGGACAGGGGGGATGACTAACTATGGCTACACCTTC.

The chain combines TRBV6-6 with TRBJ1-1; 9 bases fit TRBD1. Germline CDR1 reads MNHNY; CDR2 reads SVGAGI (reference sequence). V shed 3 bases, J shed 2 bases, and the junction held 4 bases outside the gene matches. This CDR3 region has 15 residues. CDR3 DNA: TGTGCCAGCAGTTATGGGACAGGGAGAAACACTGAAGCTTTCTTT. It specifies CASSYGTGRNTEAFF.

This sequence joins TRBV4-1 and TRBJ2-7; a weak D match, TRBD1 (6 bases). Trimming removed 1 base at V and 3 bases at J, with 13 bases between. The CDR3 has 15 residues. CDR1 is MGHRA, CDR2 YSYEKL, per germline. For the CDR3, the DNA is TGCGCCAGCAGCCAAGGGACAGTGGGTGACTACGAGCAGTACTTC. This codes for CASSQGTVGDYEQYF.

The gene calls are TRBV9 and TRBJ2-5, with D possibly being TRBD2 (6 bases). Germline lookup yields CDR1 SGDLS and CDR2 YYNGEE. This CDR3 contains 14 residues. V gave up 0 bases and J gave up 5 bases, with 11 bases separating them. In DNA form, the CDR3 reads TGTGCCAGCAGCGTAGACTGGGGACTGGAGACCCAGTACTTC. It specifies CASSVDWGLETQYF.

This clone was observed a few times. The chain is built from TRBV5-1 and TRBJ1-3; D uncertain. V gave up 0 bases and J gave up 8 bases, with 9 bases separating them. Germline assignment: CDR1 SGHRS and CDR2 YFSETQ. The CDR3 length is 13 residues. The CDR3 here is CASSLDRRDTIYF. The CDR3, as DNA: TGCGCCAGCAGCTTGGATCGACGGGACACCATATATTTT.

This clone was detected only a few times. This chain links TRBV6-1 with TRBJ1-2; TRBD1 might be the D (5 bases). The CDR3 runs to 13 residues. CDR1 MNHNS and CDR2 SASEGT come from the germline V gene. V lost 7 bases and J lost 7, with 16 bases in between. This CDR3 is CASTATQGGGYTF. CDR3 DNA: TGTGCCAGCACCGCGACCCAGGGAGGTGGCTACACCTTC.

The V gene is TRBV4-1, the J gene TRBJ2-7, with TRBD2 as a possible D gene (6 bases). V lost 4 bases to trimming and J lost 3 bases, with 10 bases between them. Germline assignment: CDR1 MGHRA and CDR2 YSYEKL. CDR3 length equals 13 residues. CDR3 DNA: TGCGCCAGCAGCCCGAACGGGGGCTACGAGCAGTACTTC. This encodes CASSPNGGYEQYF.

The chain uses TRBV7-6 and TRBJ2-6; D is unresolved. Germline V lookup: CDR1 SGHVS, CDR2 FNYEAQ. V was trimmed by 2 bases and J by 4 bases, leaving 15 bases between them. This CDR3 has 17 residues. This CDR3 reads CASSLRIPRSGANVLTF. CDR3 nucleotide sequence: TGTGCCAGCAGCTTAAGAATCCCTAGATCCGGGGCCAACGTCCTGACTTTC.

This clone was counted a few times. The CDR3 region has the DNA TGTGCCAGCAGCGTGACAGGGGTACATGGCTACACCTTC. Amino acids: CASSVTGVHGYTF. V gene TRBV25-1 combines with J gene TRBJ1-2, with 8 bases fitting TRBD1. V shed 6 bases and J 6 bases; nucleotides not matched to a gene: 6. The CDR3 runs 13 residues. The germline gives CDR1 MGHDK, CDR2 SYGVNS.

This clone appeared once. This rearrangement joins TRBV6-6 to TRBJ2-7, with D possibly matching TRBD2 (6 bases). Germline loops: CDR1 MNHNY, CDR2 SVGAGI (reference sequence). The CDR3 is 12 amino acids. Trimming shortened V by 2 bases and J by 5 bases, and 7 bases separated the two germline ends. This CDR3 reads CASSYRENEQYF. In nucleotides, the CDR3 is TGTGCCAGCAGTTACCGGGAGAACGAGCAGTACTTC.

The chain carries TRBV4-1 and TRBJ1-1; 7 bases line up with TRBD1. J lost 1 base, V lost 5 bases, and 7 bases had no gene match. Germline V gives CDR1 MGHRA, CDR2 YSYEKL. CDR3 size: 15 residues. This CDR3 reads CASSVRGSTNTEAFF. The CDR3 DNA reads as TGCGCCAGCAGCGTCAGGGGGAGCACGAACACTGAAGCTTTCTTT.

The rearrangement links TRBV10-3 to TRBJ1-5; D perhaps matches TRBD1 (6 bases). The germline V gene encodes CDR1 ENHRY and CDR2 SYGVKD. V shed 4 bases and J shed 6 bases, with 10 bases lying between them. The CDR3 spans 13 residues. The CDR3 is CAISAGDGQPQHF. CDR3 in DNA: TGTGCCATCAGTGCAGGGGACGGTCAGCCCCAGCATTTT.

V is TRBV7-2 and J is TRBJ2-3; a possible D gene is TRBD2 (6 bases). The V and J ends lost 5 bases and 1 base respectively, with 13 bases between them. The length of the CDR3 is 15 residues. CDR1 is SGHTA, CDR2 FQGNSA, per germline. The CDR3 here is CASSIRGVRTDTQYF. The DNA for the CDR3 is TGTGCCAGCAGCATCCGCGGGGTCCGCACAGATACGCAGTATTTT.

The chain is built from TRBV15 and TRBJ1-1, with no clear D. The CDR3 is 12 residues long. Germline V gene data show CDR1 as LNHNV and CDR2 as YYDKDF (reference sequence). Trimming took off 7 bases at V and 1 base at J, with 7 bases between the two ends. CDR3 protein: CATKEWNTEAFF. The CDR3 nucleotides read TGTGCCACCAAGGAGTGGAACACTGAAGCTTTCTTT.